Presented here are 17 T cell receptor beta chains from one specimen sequenced in a study of T cell responses to AZD1222 COVID-19 vaccine. Only in-frame clones appear in the TCRdb table, and some are missing; sequencing was by immunoSEQ multiplex PCR. Of about 120,000 clones in the sample, approximately 85% were seen once. Source: peripheral blood, taken on day 0 of AZD1222 vaccination. All receptors derive from an adult in good health.

This clone was observed a few times. Other DNA variants within this sample encode the same CDR3. CDR3 loop: CASSFYTEAFF. The CDR3, as DNA: TGTGCCAGCAGTTTCTATACTGAAGCTTTCTTT. The chain recombines TRBV12-3 or TRBV12-4 with TRBJ1-1; D is uncertain. V lost 3 bases, J lost 5 bases, and 4 bases lay in between. The CDR3 is 11 residues long.

The rearrangement links TRBV24-1 to TRBJ1-5, with 10 bases that match TRBD1. The ends lost 3 bases at V and 0 bases at J; junction bases unmatched: 1. The CDR3 loop spans 16 amino acids. Germline assignment: CDR1 KGHDR and CDR2 SFDVKD. This CDR3 is CATSDGTGDSNQPQHF. In DNA form, the CDR3 reads TGTGCCACCAGTGATGGGACAGGGGATAGCAATCAGCCCCAGCATTTT.

The gene calls are TRBV4-3 and TRBJ1-5; D may be TRBD1 (5 bases). The CDR3 length is 15 residues. The V end lost 3 bases, the J end lost 2 bases, and 11 bases lay between the germline ends. The germline V gene has CDR1 LGHNA and CDR2 YSLEER. The CDR3 DNA reads TGCGCCAGCAGCCAGGGCCAGGGAGGCAATCAGCCCCAGCATTTT. This sequence encodes CASSQGQGGNQPQHF.

This clone was detected once. J is TRBJ1-6 and V is TRBV6-1; D might be TRBD1 (5 bases). Germline lookup yields CDR1 MNHNS and CDR2 SASEGT. V lost 2 bases to trimming and J lost 0 bases, with 8 bases between them. CDR3 size: 16 residues. CDR3: CASSEWGSSYNSPLHF. The CDR3 nucleotides are TGTGCCAGCAGTGAATGGGGGAGCTCCTATAATTCACCCCTCCACTTT.

J is TRBJ1-2 and V is TRBV29-1; 7 bases line up with TRBD1. V gave up 4 bases and J gave up 6 bases; unmatched junction bases: 14. This CDR3 is 15 amino acids long. Germline lookup yields CDR1 SQVTM and CDR2 ANQGSEA. CDR3 DNA sequence: TGCAGCGTTGTCTATTTCGAGACAGGGACACATGGCTACACCTTC. Residues: CSVVYFETGTHGYTF.

The V gene is TRBV14, the J gene TRBJ1-1; the D is unclear. CDR1 and CDR2 from the germline V gene are SGHDN and FVKESK. V gave up 4 bases and J gave up 0 bases, with 6 bases separating them. This CDR3 spans 13 amino acids. CDR3 nucleotide sequence: TGTGCCAGCAGCCGGGAGATGAACACTGAAGCTTTCTTT. Its translation is CASSREMNTEAFF.

The chain is built from TRBV5-6 and TRBJ1-2; D not certain. The CDR3 runs 16 residues. Germline-derived CDR1 and CDR2 are SGHDT and YYEEEE. Trimming took off 4 bases at V and 4 bases at J, with 20 bases between the two ends. CDR3 nucleotides: TGTGCCAGCAGCCCACCTTACACCCCGAGGATCTATGGCTACACCTTC. Translating it yields CASSPPYTPRIYGYTF.

V is TRBV2 and J is TRBJ2-5; D unresolved. Germline V gene sequence: CDR1 SNHLY, CDR2 FYNNEI. The CDR3 spans 14 residues. Between the trimmed V and J ends, which lost 6 bases and 1 base, there was a span of 12 bases. The CDR3 here is CASRVGSTQETQYF. The CDR3 DNA reads as TGTGCCAGCAGGGTGGGCAGCACCCAAGAGACCCAGTACTTC.

This chain links TRBV7-2 with TRBJ2-7; unclear D gene. Germline CDR1 and CDR2: SGHTA and FQGNSA. The CDR3 is made up of 14 amino acids. V was pared by 1 base and J by 1 base, with 8 bases between. This chain's CDR3 is CASSLVGESYEQYF. Here the CDR3 DNA reads TGTGCCAGCAGCTTAGTTGGGGAATCCTACGAGCAGTACTTC.

Concerning this clone itself: An end of the junction does not agree with germline; a read error may underlie this. The chain joins TRBV5-1 to TRBJ1-2; maybe TRBD1 (5 bases). CDR1 is SGHRS, CDR2 YFSETQ, per germline. The CDR3 is 12 amino acids. CDR3 protein: CASSPDINGFTF. CDR3 nucleotide sequence: TGCGCCAGCAGCCCGGACATCAATGGCTTCACCTTC.

The gene calls are TRBV19 and TRBJ2-1, with a weak D call TRBD2 (5 bases). This CDR3 contains 13 residues. In germline, CDR1 is LNHDA, CDR2 SQIVND (reference sequence). Trimming stripped 5 bases from V and 9 bases from J, with 14 bases between. In nucleotides, the CDR3 is TGTGCCAGTAGTCAACTAGTTCGGGGTGAGCAGTTCTTC. Translating it yields CASSQLVRGEQFF.

The chain uses TRBV12-3 or TRBV12-4 and TRBJ1-1; TRBD1 matches 9 bases. V shed 6 bases, J shed 8 bases, and the junction held 4 bases outside the gene matches. The CDR3 consists of 12 residues. The CDR3 DNA follows: TGTGCCAGCAGCCGAGACAGGGGGGAAGCTTTCTTT. Protein: CASSRDRGEAFF.

The chain links TRBV7-9 to TRBJ2-5; 7 bases fit TRBD1. The V segment lost 5 bases and the J segment 5 bases; nucleotides outside the gene matches: 11. Germline V gene sequence: CDR1 SEHNR, CDR2 FQNEAQ (reference sequence). The CDR3 covers 15 residues. CDR3 nucleotides: TGTGCCAGCAGCACGGCCCGGGACAGATCTGAGACCCAGTACTTC. This gives the protein CASSTARDRSETQYF.

V and J are TRBV30 and TRBJ1-6, with D perhaps matching TRBD1 (6 bases). The CDR3 length is 15 residues. The V end lost 1 base, the J end lost 10 bases, and 17 bases lay between the germline ends. The V gene's germline CDR1 is GTSNPN and CDR2 SVGIG (reference sequence). CDR3 nucleotide sequence: TGTGCCTGGAGTGCTCTATGGGAGGGGACATCACCCCTCCACTTT. It yields the protein CAWSALWEGTSPLHF.

The rearrangement joins TRBV27 to TRBJ1-6; 7 nucleotides line up with TRBD1. Trimming took 8 bases from V and 7 from J; bases not matched to a gene: 8. CDR1 is MNHEY and CDR2 is SMNVEV in the germline V gene (reference sequence). The CDR3 runs 14 residues. The CDR3 protein is CASGRDRENSPLHF. DNA for the CDR3: TGTGCCAGCGGACGGGACAGAGAGAATTCACCCCTCCACTTT.

CDR3 DNA: TGTGCCATAGGACAGGAGTCCTCCTACGAGCAGTACTTC. Encoded protein: CAIGQESSYEQYF. The rearrangement joins TRBV2 to TRBJ2-7, with TRBD1 matching 7 bases. Germline V gives CDR1 SNHLY, CDR2 FYNNEI. The CDR3 has 13 residues. V dropped 10 bases and J dropped 0; count of bases not matched to a gene: 6.

The CDR3: CAYQTRIDSNQPQHF. Written as DNA, the CDR3 is TGTGCATACCAGACTAGGATAGATAGCAATCAGCCCCAGCATTTT. V is TRBV30 and J is TRBJ1-5, with D hard to call. Germline CDR1 and CDR2: GTSNPN and SVGIG (reference sequence). The CDR3 has 15 residues.